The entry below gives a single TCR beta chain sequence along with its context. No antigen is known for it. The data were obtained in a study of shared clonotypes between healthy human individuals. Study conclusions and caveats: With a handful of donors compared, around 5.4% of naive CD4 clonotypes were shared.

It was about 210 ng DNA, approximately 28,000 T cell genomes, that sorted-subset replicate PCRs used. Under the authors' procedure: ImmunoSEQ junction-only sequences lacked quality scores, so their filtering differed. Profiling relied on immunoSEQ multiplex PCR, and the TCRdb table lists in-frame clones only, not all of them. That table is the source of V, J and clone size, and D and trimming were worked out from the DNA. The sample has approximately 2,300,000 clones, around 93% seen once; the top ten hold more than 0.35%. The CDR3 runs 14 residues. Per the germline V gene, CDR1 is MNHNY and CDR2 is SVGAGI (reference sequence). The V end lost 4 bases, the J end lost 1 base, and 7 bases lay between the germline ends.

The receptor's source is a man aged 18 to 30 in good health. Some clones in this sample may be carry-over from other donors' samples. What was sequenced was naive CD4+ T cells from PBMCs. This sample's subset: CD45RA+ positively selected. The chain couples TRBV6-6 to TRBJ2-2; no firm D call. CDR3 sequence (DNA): TGTGCCAGCAGTTGGCTAGGGAACACCGGGGAGCTGTTTTTT. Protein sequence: CASSWLGNTGELFF.